The 26 T cell receptor beta chains given below trace back to one sample, sequenced in a study of radiotherapy plus CTLA-4 blockade in lung cancer (dated by TCRdb to 2017 to 2018). Libraries were built with the immunoSEQ multiplex PCR assay. TCRdb provides this immuneACCESS table in a form limited to in-frame rearrangements. Some clones are lacking; in checked studies, under half of them reflect an unresolved V gene, and why the rest are absent is not known. The sample profile shows 45,000 to 55,000 clones; approximately 90% of them were found once. The top ten clonotypes cover approximately 7.8% of the sample. The input for sequencing was peripheral blood, taken from a patient treated with radiotherapy plus ipilimumab. The receptors stem from a human donor with non-small cell lung cancer whose response to radiotherapy plus ipilimumab could not be evaluated.

The J gene is TRBJ1-4, the V gene TRBV2; 7 bases align to TRBD1. CDR3 length equals 14 residues. Looked up from germline, CDR1 is SNHLY and CDR2 is FYNNEI. V lost 5 bases and J lost 2; bases outside the gene matches: 2. This CDR3 reads CASSWTGTNEKLFF. CDR3 DNA: TGTGCCAGCAGTTGGACAGGCACTAATGAAAAACTGTTTTTT. The full variable domain, rest sourced from reference TRBV2 and TRBJ1-4, is EPEVTQTPSHQVTQMGQEVILRCVPISNHLYFYWYRQILGQKVEFLVSFYNNEISEKSEIFDDQFSVERPDGSNFTLKIRSTKLEDSAMYFCASSWTGTNEKLFFGSGTQLSVL.

A remark on this clone: Other DNA variants within this sample encode the same CDR3. The V and J genes are TRBV18 and TRBJ2-7; D is perhaps TRBD2 (5 bases). The V and J ends lost 0 bases and 2 bases respectively, with 8 bases between them. Looked up from germline, CDR1 is KGHSH and CDR2 is LQKENI. This CDR3 region has 14 residues. CDR3 amino acids: CASSPPGLPYEQYF. In DNA, the CDR3 is TGTGCCAGCTCACCACCAGGACTGCCCTACGAGCAGTACTTC.

The CDR3 protein is CASSARVTGGTGELFF. DNA for the CDR3: TGTGCCAGCAGCGCGCGGGTGACAGGGGGGACCGGGGAGCTGTTTTTT. This chain connects TRBV7-9 to TRBJ2-2; 9 nucleotides agree with TRBD1. CDR1 is SEHNR and CDR2 is FQNEAQ in the germline V gene (reference sequence). The CDR3 has 16 amino acids. V dropped 5 bases and J dropped 5; count of bases not matched to a gene: 9.

The rearrangement joins TRBV2 to TRBJ1-1; no clear D gene. CDR1 is SNHLY, CDR2 FYNNEI, per germline. This CDR3 comprises 15 residues. V lost 3 bases, J lost 2 bases, and 13 bases lay in between. CDR3 residues: CASSDGGPVNTEAFF. The CDR3 DNA sequence: TGTGCCAGCAGTGATGGAGGGCCGGTTAACACTGAAGCTTTCTTT.

V gene TRBV5-1 combines with J gene TRBJ2-5, with 7 bases fitting TRBD1. The CDR3 is 15 amino acids. Germline V gene lookup returns CDR1 SGHRS and CDR2 YFSETQ. The trim removed 0 bases at V and 1 base at J, leaving 3 bases unmatched. The CDR3 DNA follows: TGCGCCAGCAGCTTGGGAGGGGGCGGCCAAGAGACCCAGTACTTC. Its translation: CASSLGGGGQETQYF.

V usage is TRBV7-2 and J usage is TRBJ1-2, with 8 bases that match TRBD1. J was trimmed by 6 bases and V by 4 bases; bases with no gene match: 13. The CDR3 consists of 16 residues. Per germline, CDR1 SGHTA and CDR2 FQGNSA. In DNA, the CDR3 is TGTGCCAGCAGCTCTGGACAGGGCCCAATCACTCATGGCTACACCTTC. Protein: CASSSGQGPITHGYTF.

The chain uses TRBV5-1 and TRBJ2-5, with 9 bases matching TRBD1. Germline values: CDR1 SGHRS, CDR2 YFSETQ. This CDR3 region has 16 residues. V gave up 0 bases and J gave up 2 bases; unmatched junction bases: 5. CDR3: CASSLAGDRGQETQYF. The CDR3 DNA sequence: TGCGCCAGCAGCTTGGCCGGAGACAGGGGGCAAGAGACCCAGTACTTC.

The gene calls are TRBV7-2 and TRBJ1-1; 8 bases match TRBD1. The length of the CDR3 is 15 residues. V gave up 2 bases and J gave up 2 bases; unmatched junction bases: 4. The germline CDR1 and CDR2 sequences are SGHTA and FQGNSA. CDR3 in DNA: TGTGCCAGCAGCTTAAATCCAGGGGGCAACACTGAAGCTTTCTTT. Its protein product is CASSLNPGGNTEAFF.

This chain connects TRBV7-9 to TRBJ2-3; possibly TRBD2 for D (6 bases). CDR3 length: 16 amino acids. V was shortened by 5 bases and J by 0 bases, with 15 bases between the two germline ends. CDR1 and CDR2 from the germline V gene are SEHNR and FQNEAQ (reference sequence). The CDR3 region is CASSPGVEQSTDTQYF. The CDR3 DNA sequence: TGTGCCAGCAGCCCGGGGGTTGAGCAGAGCACAGATACGCAGTATTTT. Together with reference TRBV7-9 and TRBJ2-3, the CDR3 gives the full variable domain: DTGVSQNPRHKITKRGQNVTFRCDPISEHNRLYWYRQTLGQGPEFLTYFQNEAQLEKSRLLSDRFSAERPKGSFSTLEIQRTEQGDSAMYLCASSPGVEQSTDTQYFGPGTRLTVL.

The gene calls are TRBV19 and TRBJ2-7; TRBD2 agrees at 11 bases. CDR1 and CDR2 from the germline V gene are LNHDA and SQIVND (reference sequence). There are 16 residues in the CDR3. The J segment lost 1 base and the V segment lost 3 bases, leaving 5 bases of the junction unmatched. Written as DNA, the CDR3 is TGTGCCAGTAGTATGGGGACTAGCGGTCTTTCCTACGAGCAGTACTTC. Protein sequence: CASSMGTSGLSYEQYF.

J is TRBJ2-3 and V is TRBV5-1, with D hard to call. CDR3 length equals 13 residues. V was shortened by 0 bases and J by 6 bases, with 8 bases between the two germline ends. CDR1 SGHRS and CDR2 YFSETQ come from the germline V gene. The CDR3 loop reads CASSLVSQDTQYF. The CDR3 DNA is TGCGCCAGCAGCTTGGTCTCACAGGATACGCAGTATTTT.

This clone was detected once. This chain uses TRBV5-1 with TRBJ1-2; D is uncertain. Germline V CDR1 and CDR2: SGHRS, YFSETQ. The ends were cut back, 4 bases at V and 6 bases at J, with 10 bases in the middle. This CDR3 spans 12 amino acids. The CDR3 region is CASSRGDNGYTF. CDR3 bases: TGCGCCAGCAGCCGTGGTGACAATGGCTACACCTTC.

The V call is TRBV4-3, the J call TRBJ2-7, with D perhaps TRBD1 (7 bases). This CDR3 contains 14 residues. V gave up 0 bases and J gave up 4 bases, with 10 bases separating them. Germline assignment: CDR1 LGHNA and CDR2 YSLEER. CDR3 residues: CASSQESGGYEQYF. The CDR3 DNA reads as TGCGCCAGCAGCCAAGAATCAGGGGGGTACGAGCAGTACTTC.

V usage is TRBV6-5 and J usage is TRBJ2-5; 12 bases match TRBD2. The V gene end was trimmed by 4 bases and the J gene end by 5 bases; junction bases not matched to a gene: 5. Germline V gene sequence: CDR1 MNHEY, CDR2 SVGAGI. This CDR3 has 15 amino acids. The CDR3 DNA is TGTGCCAGCAGTTCCGGGACTAGCGGGCGCGAGACCCAGTACTTC. Amino acids: CASSSGTSGRETQYF.

The chain uses TRBV28 and TRBJ1-1; tentatively, D is TRBD1 (5 bases). CDR3 size: 14 residues. Germline CDR1 is MDHEN and CDR2 is SYDVKM. V was clipped by 8 bases and J by 0 bases, with 13 bases between them. The CDR3 region has the DNA TGTGCCAGCGGGGGGGTTCAAATGAACACTGAAGCTTTCTTT. This sequence encodes CASGGVQMNTEAFF. Full variable domain (outside the CDR3, taken from reference TRBV28 and TRBJ1-1): DVKVTQSSRYLVKRTGEKVFLECVQDMDHENMFWYRQDPGLGLRLIYFSYDVKMKEKGDIPEGYSVSREKKERFSLILESASTNQTSMYLCASGGVQMNTEAFFGQGTRLTVV.

J is TRBJ2-3 and V is TRBV5-1, with D possibly being TRBD2 (6 bases). This CDR3 has 15 residues. V shed 5 bases and J shed 1 base, with 14 bases lying between them. The germline gives CDR1 SGHRS, CDR2 YFSETQ. DNA for the CDR3: TGCGCCAGCAGTTGGGGCGCTAGCGGCACAGATACGCAGTATTTT. Protein sequence: CASSWGASGTDTQYF.

This chain connects TRBV28 to TRBJ2-3; 12 bases map to TRBD2. The germline gives CDR1 MDHEN, CDR2 SYDVKM. This CDR3 is 13 amino acids long. The DNA of the CDR3 is TGTGGCCATACTAGCGGGAGGACAGATACGCAGTATTTT. Protein: CGHTSGRTDTQYF.

The V gene is TRBV10-2, the J gene TRBJ2-1, with 7 bases matching TRBD1. CDR1 WSHSY and CDR2 SAAADI come from the germline V gene. V shed 6 bases and J 1 base; nucleotides not matched to a gene: 6. The CDR3 consists of 15 residues. The CDR3 DNA reads as TGCGCCAGCAGGGGGGACAGTAAGTCCTACAATGAGCAGTTCTTC. Its translation: CASRGDSKSYNEQFF.

V gene TRBV21-1 combines with J gene TRBJ2-3; the D call of TRBD2 is as the table states it, not checked on the DNA. TRBV21-1 corresponds to a pseudogene. The CDR3 contains 17 residues. The chain's CDR3 is CASSKVDSGRVTDTQYF. CDR3 DNA: TGTGCCAGCAGCAAAGTTGATAGCGGGAGAGTTACAGATACGCAGTATTTT.

This sequence joins TRBV15 and TRBJ1-5, with 9 nucleotides matching TRBD1. V shed 6 bases, J shed 4 bases, and the junction held 4 bases outside the gene matches. Per germline, CDR1 LNHNV and CDR2 YYDKDF (reference sequence). The CDR3 has 14 amino acids. The CDR3 is CATRETGGNQPQHF. CDR3 in DNA: TGTGCCACCAGAGAGACAGGGGGAAATCAGCCCCAGCATTTT.

The chain recombines TRBV14 with TRBJ2-7; D might be TRBD1 (5 bases). V was cut by 0 bases and J by 6 bases, with 9 bases left in between. This CDR3 is built from 13 residues. CDR1 is SGHDN and CDR2 is FVKESK in the germline V gene. This CDR3 reads CASSQDRGAEQYF. In nucleotides, the CDR3 is TGTGCCAGCAGCCAAGATCGTGGGGCCGAGCAGTACTTC.

The rearrangement uses TRBV29-1 and TRBJ2-7, with a possible D match to TRBD1 (6 bases). The CDR3 covers 13 residues. Trimming left V 6 bases short and J 9 bases short, with 21 bases between. In germline, CDR1 is SQVTM, CDR2 ANQGSEA. The CDR3 spells CSVLWAGAARQYF. The CDR3 nucleotides are TGCAGCGTCCTTTGGGCAGGGGCGGCTAGGCAGTACTTC.

There are a few counts of this clone. V usage is TRBV27 and J usage is TRBJ2-4; a weak D match, TRBD2 (6 bases). Per germline, CDR1 MNHEY and CDR2 SMNVEV (reference sequence). V was pared by 6 bases and J by 4 bases, with 13 bases between. CDR3 size: 14 residues. CDR3 loop: CASRTIRGKNIQYF. CDR3 nucleotides: TGTGCCAGCAGGACTATCCGGGGGAAAAACATTCAGTACTTC.

V is TRBV7-8 and J is TRBJ2-1, with no clear D. The V end lost 4 bases, the J end lost 0 bases, and 16 bases lay between the germline ends. This CDR3 is built from 17 residues. Germline V CDR1 and CDR2: SGHVS, FQNEAQ. The CDR3 region is CASSSTPVVDSYNEQFF. The CDR3 coding sequence is TGTGCCAGCAGCTCAACTCCGGTAGTAGACTCCTACAATGAGCAGTTCTTC.

The table lists this clone with a few counts. The chain carries TRBV6-6 and TRBJ1-5; D is undetermined. Trimming removed 6 bases from V and 1 base from J, with 10 bases in between. There are 14 residues in the CDR3. CDR1 and CDR2 from the germline V gene are MNHNY and SVGAGI (reference sequence). CDR3 bases: TGTGCCAGCAGCAATACTATGAGCAATCAGCCCCAGCATTTT. It is translated as CASSNTMSNQPQHF.

V and J are TRBV5-6 and TRBJ2-3; TRBD2 agrees at 13 bases. The V and J ends lost 6 bases and 4 bases, in that order; junction bases with no gene match: 5. The CDR3 length is 15 residues. Germline V lookup: CDR1 SGHDT, CDR2 YYEEEE. The CDR3 region is CASNGLAGVPDTQYF. CDR3 bases: TGTGCCAGCAACGGACTAGCGGGAGTCCCAGATACGCAGTATTTT.